This T cell receptor beta chain was recorded in a study of somatic mutations in cytotoxic T cells in rheumatoid arthritis. Per the authors' pipeline: Matches to published virus-specific TCRB sequences were rare among patient CD8+ clones larger than 1%. Data came from immunoSEQ multiplex PCR; TCRdb stores just in-frame clones and leaves some out. V, J and clone size derive from that table, while D and trimming were established from the DNA sequence. Among about 11,000 clones, approximately 71% were seen once, and the ten largest hold approximately 40%. The J segment lost 3 bases and the V segment lost 5 bases, leaving 10 bases of the junction unmatched. The CDR3 sequence is 17 residues long. Germline V gives CDR1 MGHRA, CDR2 YSYEKL. Worth noting for this clone: Its cognate antigen is unknown.

Whole-study results and caveats: Patients with rheumatoid arthritis, but not healthy controls, had CD8+ clonality that increased with age. There was no significant difference in CD8+ T-cell clonality between rheumatoid arthritis patients and age-matched healthy controls.

The clonotype originates from an adult with rheumatoid arthritis. The rearrangement links TRBV4-1 to TRBJ2-1; 10 nucleotides agree with TRBD2. Sample: CD8+ T cells sorted from blood. The CDR3 reads CASSKHHGTSVYNEQFF. The CDR3 coding sequence is TGCGCCAGCAGCAAACACCATGGGACTAGCGTCTACAATGAGCAGTTCTTC.